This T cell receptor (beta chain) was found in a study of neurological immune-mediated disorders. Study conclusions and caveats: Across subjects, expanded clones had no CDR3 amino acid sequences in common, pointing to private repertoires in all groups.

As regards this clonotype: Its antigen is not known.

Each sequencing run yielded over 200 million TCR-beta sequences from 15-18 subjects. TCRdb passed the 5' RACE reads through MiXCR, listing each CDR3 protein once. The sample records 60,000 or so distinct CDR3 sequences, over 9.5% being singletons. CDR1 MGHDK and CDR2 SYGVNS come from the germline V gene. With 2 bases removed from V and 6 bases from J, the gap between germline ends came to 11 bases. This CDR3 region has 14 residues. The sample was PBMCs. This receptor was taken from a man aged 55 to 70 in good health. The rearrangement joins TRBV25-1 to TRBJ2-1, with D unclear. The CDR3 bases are TGTGCCAGCAGTGAACCCACCTGGGGCAATGAGCAGTTCTTC. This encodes CASSEPTWGNEQFF.